This record covers a single T cell receptor beta chain. Its antigen is currently unknown. The junction and the germline gene differ at one end; a read error may be behind it. Germline V gene data show CDR1 as SEHNR and CDR2 as FQNEAQ (reference sequence). This CDR3 contains 16 residues. Those donating, healthy Caucasian individuals from Russia, were aged about 6 to 90. About 10 milliliters was the volume of peripheral blood drawn from each donor. Then a second PCR, running about 7 to 11 cycles, was carried out with a sample-barcoded 5' primer and a J-beta primer mix. TCRdb independently ran MiXCR on the 5' RACE reads; one entry per CDR3 protein. The table includes fewer than 900,000 distinct CDR3 sequences, about 42% detected once. This sample stems from a study of blood T cells in healthy people across ages. Notes on the study in general: Using unsorted PBMCs precluded a conclusive naive versus antigen-experienced comparison. Higher diversity, along with more naive CD4+ cells, distinguished long-lived donors from aged donors.

The chain links TRBV7-9 to TRBJ2-7, with unresolved D. The TCR sequence derives from a woman in her sixties in good health. Sequencing was performed on blood. CDR3: CTSSVVRASTDYEQYF. The DNA for the CDR3 is TGTACCAGCAGCGTGGTCCGGGCCTCCACGGATTACGAGCAGTACTTC.